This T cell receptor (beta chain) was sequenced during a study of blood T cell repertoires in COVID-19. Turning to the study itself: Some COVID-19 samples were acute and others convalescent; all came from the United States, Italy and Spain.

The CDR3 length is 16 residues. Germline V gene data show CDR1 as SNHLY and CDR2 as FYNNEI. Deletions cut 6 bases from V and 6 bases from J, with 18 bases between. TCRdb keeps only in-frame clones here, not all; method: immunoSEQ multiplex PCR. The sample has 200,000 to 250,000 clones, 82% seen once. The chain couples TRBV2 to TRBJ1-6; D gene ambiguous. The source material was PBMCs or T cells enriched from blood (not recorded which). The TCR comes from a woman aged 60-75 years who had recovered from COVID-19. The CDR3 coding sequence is TGTGCCAGCAGGGGGAGGGTTGGCGCGGGTAATTCACCCCTCCACTTT. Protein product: CASRGRVGAGNSPLHF.